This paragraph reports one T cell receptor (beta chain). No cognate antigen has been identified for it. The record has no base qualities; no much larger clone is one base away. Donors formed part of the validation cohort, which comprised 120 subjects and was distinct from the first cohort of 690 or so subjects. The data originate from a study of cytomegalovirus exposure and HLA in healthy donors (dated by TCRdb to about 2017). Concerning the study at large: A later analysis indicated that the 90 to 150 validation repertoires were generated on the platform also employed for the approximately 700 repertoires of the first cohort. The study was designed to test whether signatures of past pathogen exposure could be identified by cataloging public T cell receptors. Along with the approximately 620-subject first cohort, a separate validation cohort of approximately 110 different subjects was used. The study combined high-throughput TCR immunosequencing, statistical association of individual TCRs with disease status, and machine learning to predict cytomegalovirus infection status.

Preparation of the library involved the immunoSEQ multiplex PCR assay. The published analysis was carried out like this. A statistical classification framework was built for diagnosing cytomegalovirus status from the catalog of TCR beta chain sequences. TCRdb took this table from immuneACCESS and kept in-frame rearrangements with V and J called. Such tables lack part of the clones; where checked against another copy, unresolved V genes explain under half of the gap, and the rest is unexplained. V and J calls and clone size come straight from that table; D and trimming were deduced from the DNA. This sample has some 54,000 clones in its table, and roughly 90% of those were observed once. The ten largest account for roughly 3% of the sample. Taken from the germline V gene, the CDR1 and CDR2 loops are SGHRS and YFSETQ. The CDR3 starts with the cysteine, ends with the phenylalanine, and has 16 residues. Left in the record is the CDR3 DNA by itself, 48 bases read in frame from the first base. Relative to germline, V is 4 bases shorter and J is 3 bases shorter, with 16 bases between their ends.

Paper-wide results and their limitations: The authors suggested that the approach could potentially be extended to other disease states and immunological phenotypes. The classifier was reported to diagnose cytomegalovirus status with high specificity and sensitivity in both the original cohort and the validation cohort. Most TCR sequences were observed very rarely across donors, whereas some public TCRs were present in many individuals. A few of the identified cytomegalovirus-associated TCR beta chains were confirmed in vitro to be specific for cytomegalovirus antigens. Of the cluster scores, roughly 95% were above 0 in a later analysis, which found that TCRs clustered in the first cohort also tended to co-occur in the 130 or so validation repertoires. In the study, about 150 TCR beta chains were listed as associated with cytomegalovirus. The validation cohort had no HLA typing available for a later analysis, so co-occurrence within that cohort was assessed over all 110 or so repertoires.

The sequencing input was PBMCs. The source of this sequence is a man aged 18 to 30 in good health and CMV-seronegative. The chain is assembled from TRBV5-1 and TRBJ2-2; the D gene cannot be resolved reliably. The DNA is TGCGCCAGCAGCCTTCTAGGCCTGTATGACACCGGGGAGCTGTTTTTT. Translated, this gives CASSLLGLYDTGELFF.